This T cell receptor beta chain was obtained from a study of blood T cell repertoires in COVID-19. Study details: Samples representing acute and convalescent COVID-19 were sourced from the United States, Italy and Spain. From T cells, B-cell-depleted T cells, or PBMCs came the material, which was cDNA or gDNA.

The CDR3 extends over 16 amino acids. After removal of 0 bases from V and 7 bases from J, the junction contained 11 bases not matched to a gene. Germline CDR1 reads SGHRS; CDR2 reads YFSETQ. This clone was seen only a few times. Methods used by the authors: Reference gene primers were amplified, and this amplification served to estimate nucleated cell counts. This table comes from immunoSEQ multiplex PCR, and its TCRdb copy is limited to in-frame clones, with some not included. V and J calls and clone size are given by that table; D and trimming were obtained from the DNA. This sample yields around 270,000 clones, of which around 84% are seen a single time; over 1.5% belongs to the top ten.

Sequenced sample: peripheral blood. The receptor comes from a middle-aged woman who had recovered from COVID-19. J is TRBJ2-7 and V is TRBV5-1; TRBD2 aligns across 9 bases. The CDR3 sequence is CASSLVARGGAQEQYF. In nucleotides, the CDR3 is TGCGCCAGCAGCTTGGTTGCACGCGGGGGGGCCCAGGAGCAGTACTTC.